The 27 T cell receptor beta chains in this list originate from one sample, sequenced in a study of vaccination and CD4 T cells after COVID-19. The antigens for these receptors are not known. Sequencing of cultured CD4+ T cell DNA used the Oncomine TCR Beta short-read assay. TCRdb itself ran the PCR reads through MiXCR, one entry per CDR3 protein. Here the sample spans about 12,000 distinct CDR3 sequences, around a third being singletons. Treatment noted: roughly 10-day PBMC culture with coronavirus spike peptide pools or control peptides (ViraFEST assay). Sample: cultured CD4+ T cells from blood. Receptor source: a human donor with COVID-19.

This chain joins TRBV27 and TRBJ1-6, with a possible D match to TRBD1 (5 bases). CDR3 size: 14 residues. The ends were cut back, 3 bases at V and 5 bases at J, with 8 bases in the middle. The germline V gene has CDR1 MNHEY and CDR2 SMNVEV (reference sequence). Written as DNA, the CDR3 is TGTGCCAGCAGTTTCTGGGGCGATAATTCACCCCTCCACTTT. Amino acids: CASSFWGDNSPLHF.

The chain recombines TRBV6-1 with TRBJ2-7; 13 bases are shared with TRBD2. CDR1 and CDR2 (germline): MNHNS, SASEGT. This CDR3 spans 17 amino acids. The trim removed 6 bases at V and 7 bases at J, leaving 15 bases unmatched. The CDR3 reads CASSTGLAGARPPEQYF. Written as DNA, the CDR3 is TGTGCCAGCAGCACTGGACTAGCGGGGGCGAGACCCCCTGAGCAGTACTTC.

J is TRBJ1-6 and V is TRBV6-1; 10 bases are a match to TRBD1. This CDR3 has 13 residues. J lost 7 bases, V lost 9 bases, and 3 bases had no gene match. Germline lookup yields CDR1 MNHNS and CDR2 SASEGT. CDR3 region: CASGGQGNSPLHF. Written as DNA, the CDR3 is TGTGCCAGTGGGGGACAGGGGAATTCACCCCTCCACTTT.

This clonotype was seen more than once but under ten times. The chain links TRBV7-2 to TRBJ1-2, with D unresolved. Germline V gene data show CDR1 as SGHTA and CDR2 as FQGNSA. V shed 2 bases and J shed 1 base, with 5 bases lying between them. The CDR3 is 13 residues long. The CDR3 region is CASSLMGNYGYTF. CDR3 sequence (DNA): TGTGCCAGCAGCTTAATGGGTAACTATGGCTACACCTTC.

The chain joins TRBV7-9 to TRBJ2-3, with D possibly matching TRBD1 (6 bases). The CDR3 totals 16 residues. Trimming pared 5 bases from V and 0 bases from J, leaving 15 bases between. Germline lookup yields CDR1 SEHNR and CDR2 FQNEAQ (reference sequence). The CDR3 sequence: CASSSYRVGSTDTQYF. In nucleotides, the CDR3 is TGTGCCAGCAGCAGCTACAGGGTCGGTAGCACAGATACGCAGTATTTT.

This clonotype was seen more than once but under ten times. The gene calls are TRBV5-1 and TRBJ2-5; TRBD2 aligns across 12 bases. The CDR3 totals 15 residues. V gave up 4 bases and J gave up 5 bases; unmatched junction bases: 6. Looked up from germline, CDR1 is SGHRS and CDR2 is YFSETQ. This CDR3 is CASSPLAGGPETQYF. The CDR3 DNA sequence: TGCGCCAGCAGCCCTCTAGCGGGGGGGCCTGAGACCCAGTACTTC.

This clonotype was recorded a few times. The chain recombines TRBV2 with TRBJ1-1; TRBD1 is a possible D gene (5 bases). V lost 6 bases to trimming and J lost 1 base, with 15 bases between them. The CDR3 runs 15 residues. The V gene's germline CDR1 is SNHLY and CDR2 FYNNEI. CDR3: CASRGDGTRNTEAFF. DNA of the CDR3: TGTGCCAGCAGAGGGGACGGTACTAGGAACACTGAAGCTTTCTTT. The full variable domain, rest sourced from reference TRBV2 and TRBJ1-1, is EPEVTQTPSHQVTQMGQEVILRCVPISNHLYFYWYRQILGQKVEFLVSFYNNEISEKSEIFDDQFSVERPDGSNFTLKIRSTKLEDSAMYFCASRGDGTRNTEAFFGQGTRLTVV.

With respect to this clonotype: Germline and junction disagree at one end, which may indicate a read error. The rearrangement links TRBV12-3 or TRBV12-4 to TRBJ1-2; maybe TRBD1 (5 bases). CDR3 size: 13 residues. This CDR3 is CASSLRGVAAVHF. The CDR3 nucleotides are TGTGCCAGCAGTTTAAGGGGTGTGGCTGCCGTCCACTTC.

This clonotype was found a few times. This chain joins TRBV2 and TRBJ2-7, with 11 bases lining up with TRBD1. V dropped 5 bases and J dropped 6; count of bases not matched to a gene: 9. This CDR3 region has 15 residues. Per germline, CDR1 SNHLY and CDR2 FYNNEI. CDR3 sequence: CASSFLGDRGTEQYF. CDR3 nucleotide sequence: TGTGCCAGCAGTTTCCTTGGGGACAGGGGGACCGAGCAGTACTTC.

This clonotype has only a few counts. This rearrangement joins TRBV12-3 or TRBV12-4 to TRBJ2-7, with D tentatively TRBD1 (6 bases). The CDR3 consists of 12 residues. Trimming shortened V by 5 bases and J by 3 bases, and 8 bases separated the two germline ends. The CDR3 here is CASSMDSYEQYF. CDR3 nucleotides: TGTGCCAGCAGTATGGACAGCTACGAGCAGTACTTC.

The genes are TRBV9 and TRBJ2-3, with D tentatively TRBD2 (7 bases). V lost 0 bases, J lost 0 bases, and 11 bases lay in between. The CDR3 is 16 residues long. Germline CDR1 SGDLS, CDR2 YYNGEE. The CDR3 reads CASSVGRGASTDTQYF. The CDR3 region has the DNA TGTGCCAGCAGCGTAGGACGGGGGGCTAGCACAGATACGCAGTATTTT.

This clonotype was counted only a few times. This sequence joins TRBV12-3 or TRBV12-4 and TRBJ2-7, with D unresolved. With 0 bases removed from V and 0 bases from J, the gap between germline ends came to 6 bases. The CDR3 covers 14 residues. The CDR3 loop is CASSLAVVSYEQYF. In DNA form, the CDR3 reads TGTGCCAGCAGTTTAGCGGTCGTCTCCTACGAGCAGTACTTC.

This chain connects TRBV18 to TRBJ2-3; 11 bases agree with TRBD1. The V segment lost 3 bases and the J segment 4 bases; nucleotides outside the gene matches: 3. Looked up from germline, CDR1 is KGHSH and CDR2 is LQKENI. The CDR3 has 15 residues. The DNA of the CDR3 is TGTGCCAGCTCACCGGGACAGGGGGTAGCAGATACGCAGTATTTT. Protein sequence: CASSPGQGVADTQYF.

This clonotype showed up just once. V is TRBV7-9 and J is TRBJ1-1; TRBD1 matches at 10 bases. Looked up from germline, CDR1 is SEHNR and CDR2 is FQNEAQ (reference sequence). Trimming at V came to 1 base and at J to 6 bases, leaving 14 bases not matched to a gene. This CDR3 region has 18 residues. The CDR3 region is CASSLVRRQGARGSEAFF. Here the CDR3 DNA reads TGTGCCAGCAGCTTAGTGCGTCGACAGGGGGCGCGTGGCTCTGAAGCTTTCTTT.

The V and J genes are TRBV6-1 and TRBJ2-3; tentatively, D is TRBD2 (5 bases). V was cut by 8 bases and J by 4 bases, with 19 bases left in between. This CDR3 comprises 15 residues. CDR1 MNHNS and CDR2 SASEGT come from the germline V gene. As DNA, the CDR3 is TGTGCCAGCGCCAGTTATCGCCGAGGGCCAGATACGCAGTATTTT. Amino acids: CASASYRRGPDTQYF.

This clonotype has more than one count but fewer than ten. The gene calls are TRBV19 and TRBJ2-2; D gene ambiguous. There are 13 residues in the CDR3. Trimming cost V 4 bases and J 6 bases, with 9 bases left between them. Germline CDR1 reads LNHDA; CDR2 reads SQIVND (reference sequence). This CDR3 reads CASSTLLAGELFF. The CDR3 DNA is TGTGCCAGTAGTACACTACTGGCCGGGGAGCTGTTTTTT.

In the case of this clonotype: Sequence at one end of the junction differs from germline and may be a read error. The J gene is TRBJ1-2, the V gene TRBV25-1; TRBD1 aligns across 7 bases. The CDR3 has 14 residues. Germline CDR1 MGHDK, CDR2 SYGVNS. The CDR3 protein is CAGSSRTGLSGYTF. DNA of the CDR3: TGTGCCGGCAGTAGCCGGACAGGCCTAAGTGGCTACACCTTC.

This clonotype has a single count. J is TRBJ2-2 and V is TRBV2, with TRBD2 matching 7 bases. V lost 3 bases and J lost 8; bases outside the gene matches: 6. Germline V CDR1 and CDR2: SNHLY, FYNNEI. The CDR3 runs 14 residues. CDR3 residues: CASSDPSGGGELFF. DNA for the CDR3: TGTGCCAGCAGTGACCCCTCGGGAGGTGGGGAGCTGTTTTTT.

V gene TRBV6-2 or TRBV6-3 combines with J gene TRBJ1-4; D is unclear. Germline assignment: CDR1 MNHEY and CDR2 SVGEGT. There are 15 residues in the CDR3. V gave up 7 bases and J gave up 4 bases, with 16 bases separating them. The CDR3 reads CASKDLAGNNEKLFF. In DNA form, the CDR3 reads TGTGCCAGCAAGGACCTGGCGGGTAATAATGAAAAACTGTTTTTT.

As to this clonotype: A read error may be the cause here, since a much bigger clone is one base away. V gene TRBV7-2 combines with J gene TRBJ1-6, with TRBD1 matching over 7 bases. Per the germline V gene, CDR1 is SGHTA and CDR2 is FQGNSA. The CDR3 loop spans 15 amino acids. J lost 11 bases, V lost 8 bases, and 15 bases had no gene match. CDR3 sequence (DNA): TGTGCCAGCTCCGGTGGGACAGTAGTAGGTCCACCCCTCCACTTT. Amino acid sequence: CASSGGTVVGPPLHF.

The V and J genes are TRBV11-2 and TRBJ2-7; possibly TRBD1 for D (6 bases). CDR3 length: 14 residues. Trimming shortened V by 3 bases and J by 0 bases, and 9 bases separated the two germline ends. The germline CDR1 and CDR2 sequences are SGHAT and FQNNGV. CDR3 DNA: TGTGCCAGCAGCTTGGACAGAAGCTCCTACGAGCAGTACTTC. Translation gives CASSLDRSSYEQYF.

This clonotype was observed a handful of times. The V and J genes are TRBV20-1 and TRBJ2-7; 9 nucleotides line up with TRBD1. CDR3 size: 12 residues. CDR1 is DFQATT and CDR2 is SNEGSKA in the germline V gene (reference sequence). V lost 5 bases, J lost 4 bases, and 3 bases stayed unmatched. The CDR3 sequence: CSASDRGYEQYF. The DNA of the CDR3 is TGCAGTGCTTCAGACAGGGGGTACGAGCAGTACTTC.

This chain connects TRBV12-3 or TRBV12-4 to TRBJ2-4; D uncertain. The CDR3 covers 16 residues. Trimming shortened V by 1 base and J by 0 bases, and 10 bases separated the two germline ends. Here the CDR3 DNA reads TGTGCCAGCAGTTTAGGGCGGCTTCTAGCCAAAAACATTCAGTACTTC. It is translated as CASSLGRLLAKNIQYF.

V gene TRBV20-1 combines with J gene TRBJ2-1; 11 bases align to TRBD2. Germline CDR1 and CDR2: DFQATT and SNEGSKA (reference sequence). The CDR3 is 14 residues long. V shed 3 bases and J 8 bases; nucleotides not matched to a gene: 6. CDR3 in amino acids: CSASQLAGAHEQFF. As DNA, the CDR3 is TGCAGTGCTAGTCAACTAGCGGGAGCCCATGAGCAGTTCTTC.

Details on this clonotype: Relative to the germline gene, one junction end is altered; a read error may explain this. This sequence joins TRBV25-1 and TRBJ2-5, with 7 bases that match TRBD1. The CDR3 has 14 residues. The germline V gene encodes CDR1 MGHDK and CDR2 SYGVNS. The CDR3 is CASSDPGQQGTQYF. The CDR3 nucleotides read TGTGCCAGCAGTGACCCGGGACAGCAAGGGACCCAGTACTTC.

In its sample, this clonotype was seen a few times. V is TRBV11-2 and J is TRBJ2-7; 7 positions match TRBD1. V lost 1 base and J lost 7; bases outside the gene matches: 16. The germline V gene has CDR1 SGHAT and CDR2 FQNNGV. CDR3 size: 17 residues. The CDR3 bases are TGTGCCAGCAGCTTAGGAACTTGGCTTGTTGGGACAGCAGAGCAGTACTTC. Protein product: CASSLGTWLVGTAEQYF.

The V call is TRBV6-4, the J call TRBJ2-3; no reliable D call. Trimming shortened V by 5 bases and J by 6 bases, and 12 bases separated the two germline ends. This CDR3 contains 13 residues. Germline loops: CDR1 MRHNA, CDR2 SNTAGT. The CDR3 is CASSTGGGDTQYF. Written as DNA, the CDR3 is TGTGCCAGCAGTACTGGCGGTGGGGATACGCAGTATTTT.